This T cell receptor (beta chain) was obtained from a study of OX40 agonist ivuxolimab in advanced cancers. Study details: Given to patients was ivuxolimab, an agonistic anti-OX40 (CD134) antibody. Study observations and caveats: With doses of 0.1-3.0 mg/kg, partial responders showed among the lowest clonal expansion.

A word on this clone: What it binds is not known.

Produced via immunoSEQ multiplex PCR; TCRdb's table is partial and in-frame only. The sample records tens of thousands of clones, roughly 91% being singletons. Per the germline V gene, CDR1 is LGHNA and CDR2 is YSLEER. The CDR3 has 18 amino acids. Unmatched junction bases numbered 10, after V lost 3 bases and J lost 8 bases. The source is an adult with an advanced solid tumor such as melanoma, head and neck, liver or kidney cancer. The sequenced sample was CD4+ or CD8+ T cells sorted from blood, obtained in a trial of the OX40 agonist ivuxolimab. The chain combines TRBV4-3 with TRBJ2-1; TRBD2 agrees at 16 bases. CDR3 bases: TGCGCCAGCAGCCAGACACCGGGACTAGCGGGAGGGCGGCATGAGCAGTTCTTC. Its translation: CASSQTPGLAGGRHEQFF.